This note documents a single T cell receptor beta chain sequence. What it recognizes is unknown. Germline lookup yields CDR1 MDHEN and CDR2 SYDVKM. V dropped 3 bases and J dropped 0 bases, with 11 bases sitting between them. The CDR3 loop spans 15 amino acids. The sample belongs to a study of cytomegalovirus exposure and HLA in healthy donors. Study results and limitations: There were some 150 TCR beta chains listed as cytomegalovirus-associated.

Clones were read by immunoSEQ multiplex PCR, and TCRdb kept only the in-frame ones, dropping some. The profile covers under 250,000 clones, with 87% appearing a single time and about 2% taken by the ten largest. The TCR was taken from a woman under 30 in good health and CMV-seropositive. The J gene is TRBJ1-2, the V gene TRBV28; no clear D gene. Material for sequencing was PBMCs. The CDR3 nucleotides read TGTGCCAGCAGTTTTCGTGGGAGCGCTAACTATGGCTACACCTTC. As protein: CASSFRGSANYGYTF.